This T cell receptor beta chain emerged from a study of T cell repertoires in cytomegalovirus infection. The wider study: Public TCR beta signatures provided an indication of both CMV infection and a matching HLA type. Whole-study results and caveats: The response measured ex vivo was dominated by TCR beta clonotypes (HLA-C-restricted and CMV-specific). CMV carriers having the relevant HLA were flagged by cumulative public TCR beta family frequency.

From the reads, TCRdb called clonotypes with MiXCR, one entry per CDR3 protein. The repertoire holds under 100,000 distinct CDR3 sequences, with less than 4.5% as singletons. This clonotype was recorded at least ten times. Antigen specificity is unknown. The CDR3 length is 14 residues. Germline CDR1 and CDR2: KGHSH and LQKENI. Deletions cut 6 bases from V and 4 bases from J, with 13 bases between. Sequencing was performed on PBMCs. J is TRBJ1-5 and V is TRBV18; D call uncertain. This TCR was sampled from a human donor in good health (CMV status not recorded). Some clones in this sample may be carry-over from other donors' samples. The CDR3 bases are TGTGCCAGCTCCAAGGGCGCGACTAATCAGCCCCAGCATTTT. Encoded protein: CASSKGATNQPQHF.